Listed below are T cell receptor beta chains from one sample, sequenced in a study of blood T cell repertoires in COVID-19. Clones were sequenced by immunoSEQ multiplex PCR, and TCRdb holds only the in-frame ones, with some missing. The sample gives 330,000 or so clones, around 90% of which show up once; 9.5% to 10% is in the top ten. The sequencing sample was made of peripheral blood. The receptor source for this set is a man aged 30 to 45 with COVID-19, enrolled during active disease. Each CDR3 is given with its conserved first and last residue. The order of the fields is D gene, J gene, clone size, V gene, CDR3 protein, CDR3 DNA. The D gene is left open where the match is weak. Clone size is shown for a subset of rows, as once, few, many or a class of expanded clone.

NA	TRBJ1-6	NA	TRBV5-5	CASSLSRTEFNSPLHF	TGTGCCAGCAGCCTCTCACGGACAGAATTCAATTCACCCCTCCACTTT
TRBD2	TRBJ2-1	NA	TRBV9	CASSDSGTSGIYNEQFF	TGTGCCAGCAGCGACTCAGGGACTAGCGGGATCTACAATGAGCAGTTCTTC
NA	TRBJ2-5	NA	TRBV27	CASKTRGRVETQYF	TGCGCCAGCAAAACACGAGGGCGTGTGGAGACCCAGTACTTC
NA	TRBJ1-1	once	TRBV19	CASSIAWRGTEAFF	TGTGCCAGTAGTATAGCTTGGAGGGGAACTGAAGCTTTCTTT
NA	TRBJ2-5	NA	TRBV5-6	CASSLRETQYF	TGTGCCAGCAGCCTGAGGGAGACCCAGTACTTC
NA	TRBJ1-2	NA	TRBV29-1	CSVHQGLASYTF	TGCAGCGTCCACCAGGGGTTAGCAAGCTACACCTTC
NA	TRBJ2-5	NA	TRBV6-5	CASSYSVRKETQYF	TGTGCCAGCAGTTACTCGGTCAGAAAAGAGACCCAGTACTTC
NA	TRBJ1-5	NA	TRBV6-5	CASSLRQDQPQHF	TGTGCCAGCAGTTTGCGACAGGATCAGCCCCAGCATTTT
TRBD1	TRBJ2-1	NA	TRBV7-2	CASSSGTGGFNEQFF	TGTGCCAGCAGCTCCGGGACAGGGGGCTTCAATGAGCAGTTCTTC
TRBD1	TRBJ1-3	once	TRBV3-1/TRBV3-2	CASSHDRASGNTIYF	TGTGCCAGCAGCCATGACAGGGCCTCTGGAAACACCATATATTTT
NA	TRBJ2-1	NA	TRBV9	CASSAVLASYNEQFF	TGTGCCAGCAGCGCCGTCCTAGCTTCCTACAATGAGCAGTTCTTC
NA	TRBJ2-7	NA	TRBV27	CASSARGYEQYF	TGTGCCAGCAGTGCCAGGGGCTACGAGCAGTACTTC
NA	TRBJ1-6	NA	TRBV3-1/TRBV3-2	CASSQSRSFGNSPLHF	TGTGCCAGCAGCCAGAGCAGGTCCTTCGGTAATTCACCCCTCCACTTT
TRBD2	TRBJ2-2	NA	TRBV5-1	CASSSAPLAGGSGELFF	TGCGCCAGCAGCTCGGCACCACTAGCGGGAGGAAGCGGGGAGCTGTTTTTT
NA	TRBJ1-5	NA	TRBV12-3/TRBV12-4	CASSPQGNQPQHF	TGTGCCAGCAGCCCACAGGGTAATCAGCCCCAGCATTTT
TRBD1	TRBJ1-2	NA	TRBV5-1	CASSLTSRDSYGYTF	TGCGCCAGCAGCTTAACGTCCCGGGACAGCTATGGCTACACCTTC
NA	TRBJ1-5	NA	TRBV19	CASSMGGAGSNQPQHF	TGTGCCAGTAGTATGGGTGGGGCGGGAAGCAATCAGCCCCAGCATTTT
NA	TRBJ2-2	NA	TRBV10-3	CAINRDLLGATGELFF	TGTGCCATCAACCGGGACTTACTTGGGGCCACCGGGGAGCTGTTTTTT
TRBD1	TRBJ1-1	few	TRBV7-9	CASSLLTGAKGGTEAFF	TGTGCCAGCAGCTTACTGACAGGGGCGAAAGGGGGCACTGAAGCTTTCTTT
TRBD1	TRBJ1-1	NA	TRBV7-2	CASSLGTGGNTEAFF	TGTGCCAGCAGCTTAGGGACAGGAGGGAACACTGAAGCTTTCTTT
NA	TRBJ2-3	NA	TRBV6-5	CASSPRGFTDTQYF	TGTGCCAGCAGTCCCCGGGGGTTCACAGATACGCAGTATTTT
TRBD2	TRBJ2-7	NA	TRBV11-1	CASSAGAGFGYYEQYF	TGTGCCAGCAGCGCGGGAGCGGGATTTGGGTACTACGAGCAGTACTTC
TRBD1	TRBJ1-5	NA	TRBV5-1	CASSRDRNQPQHF	TGCGCCAGCAGCCGGGACAGGAATCAGCCCCAGCATTTT
TRBD2	TRBJ2-7	NA	TRBV27	CASSLVVSGLADYEQYF	TGTGCCAGCAGTTTAGTAGTGAGTGGACTAGCGGACTACGAGCAGTACTTC
NA	TRBJ2-7	NA	TRBV27	CATATRGPSYEQYF	TGTGCCACCGCAACCAGGGGTCCTTCCTACGAGCAGTACTTC
NA	TRBJ2-7	NA	TRBV21-1	CASSKGGTSFYEQYF	TGTGCCAGCAGCAAAGGGGGGACATCTTTCTACGAGCAGTACTTC
TRBD1	TRBJ1-2	NA	TRBV5-1	CASSLGTGSVNYGYTF	TGCGCCAGCAGCTTGGGGACAGGATCTGTAAACTATGGCTACACCTTC
NA	TRBJ1-1	few	TRBV29-1	CSVDNIMNTEAFF	TGCAGCGTTGACAACATCATGAACACTGAAGCTTTCTTT
TRBD1	TRBJ2-5	NA	TRBV28	CASSLYRGQETQYF	TGTGCCAGCAGTTTATACAGGGGGCAAGAGACCCAGTACTTC
TRBD1	TRBJ1-1	NA	TRBV19	CASSITGQGWTEAFF	TGTGCCAGTAGTATTACGGGACAGGGGTGGACTGAAGCTTTCTTT
NA	TRBJ2-7	NA	TRBV4-3	CASSPSVPTYEQYF	TGCGCCAGCAGCCCTAGCGTCCCTACCTACGAGCAGTACTTC
NA	TRBJ2-3	NA	TRBV14	CASSSRDSTDTQYF	TGTGCCAGCAGCTCACGGGACTCCACAGATACGCAGTATTTT
NA	TRBJ2-5	NA	TRBV6-5	CASSYQGQETQYF	TGTGCCAGCAGTTACCAGGGGCAAGAGACCCAGTACTTC
TRBD1	TRBJ1-4	NA	TRBV7-9	CASSSNRGSEEKLFF	TGTGCCAGCAGCTCGAACAGGGGGTCGGAAGAAAAACTGTTTTTT
NA	TRBJ1-2	NA	TRBV27	CASSPPRGRVTNYGYTF	TGTGCCAGCAGTCCACCCCGGGGGAGGGTGACTAACTATGGCTACACCTTC
TRBD2	TRBJ2-6	NA	TRBV3-1/TRBV3-2	CASSPLRECGNVLTF	TGTGCCAGCAGCCCTCTGCGGGAGTGTGGCAACGTCCTGACTTTC
TRBD2	TRBJ2-1	NA	TRBV7-7	CASSGGLAGTGNEQFF	TGTGCCAGCAGCGGAGGACTAGCGGGGACCGGGAATGAGCAGTTCTTC
NA	TRBJ2-3	NA	TRBV9	CASSVRWQTTDTQYF	TGTGCCAGCAGCGTCAGATGGCAAACCACAGATACGCAGTATTTT
NA	TRBJ2-3	once	TRBV7-9	CASSSWGQGSDTQYF	TGTGCCAGCAGCTCGTGGGGGCAGGGCTCAGATACGCAGTATTTT
TRBD1	TRBJ1-4	NA	TRBV6-5	CASSYGGTGGEKLFF	TGTGCCAGCAGTTACGGCGGGACAGGGGGTGAAAAACTGTTTTTT
TRBD1	TRBJ2-1	NA	TRBV7-2	CASSSHTTGGASNEQFF	TGTGCCAGCAGCTCCCACACGACAGGGGGCGCGAGCAATGAGCAGTTCTTC
TRBD1	TRBJ2-1	NA	TRBV24-1	CATSDSVGQGFNEQFF	TGTGCCACCAGTGATTCTGTTGGACAGGGGTTCAATGAGCAGTTCTTC
NA	TRBJ2-2	NA	TRBV5-1	CASSLGGVTGELFF	TGCGCCAGCAGCCTAGGAGGAGTGACCGGGGAGCTGTTTTTT